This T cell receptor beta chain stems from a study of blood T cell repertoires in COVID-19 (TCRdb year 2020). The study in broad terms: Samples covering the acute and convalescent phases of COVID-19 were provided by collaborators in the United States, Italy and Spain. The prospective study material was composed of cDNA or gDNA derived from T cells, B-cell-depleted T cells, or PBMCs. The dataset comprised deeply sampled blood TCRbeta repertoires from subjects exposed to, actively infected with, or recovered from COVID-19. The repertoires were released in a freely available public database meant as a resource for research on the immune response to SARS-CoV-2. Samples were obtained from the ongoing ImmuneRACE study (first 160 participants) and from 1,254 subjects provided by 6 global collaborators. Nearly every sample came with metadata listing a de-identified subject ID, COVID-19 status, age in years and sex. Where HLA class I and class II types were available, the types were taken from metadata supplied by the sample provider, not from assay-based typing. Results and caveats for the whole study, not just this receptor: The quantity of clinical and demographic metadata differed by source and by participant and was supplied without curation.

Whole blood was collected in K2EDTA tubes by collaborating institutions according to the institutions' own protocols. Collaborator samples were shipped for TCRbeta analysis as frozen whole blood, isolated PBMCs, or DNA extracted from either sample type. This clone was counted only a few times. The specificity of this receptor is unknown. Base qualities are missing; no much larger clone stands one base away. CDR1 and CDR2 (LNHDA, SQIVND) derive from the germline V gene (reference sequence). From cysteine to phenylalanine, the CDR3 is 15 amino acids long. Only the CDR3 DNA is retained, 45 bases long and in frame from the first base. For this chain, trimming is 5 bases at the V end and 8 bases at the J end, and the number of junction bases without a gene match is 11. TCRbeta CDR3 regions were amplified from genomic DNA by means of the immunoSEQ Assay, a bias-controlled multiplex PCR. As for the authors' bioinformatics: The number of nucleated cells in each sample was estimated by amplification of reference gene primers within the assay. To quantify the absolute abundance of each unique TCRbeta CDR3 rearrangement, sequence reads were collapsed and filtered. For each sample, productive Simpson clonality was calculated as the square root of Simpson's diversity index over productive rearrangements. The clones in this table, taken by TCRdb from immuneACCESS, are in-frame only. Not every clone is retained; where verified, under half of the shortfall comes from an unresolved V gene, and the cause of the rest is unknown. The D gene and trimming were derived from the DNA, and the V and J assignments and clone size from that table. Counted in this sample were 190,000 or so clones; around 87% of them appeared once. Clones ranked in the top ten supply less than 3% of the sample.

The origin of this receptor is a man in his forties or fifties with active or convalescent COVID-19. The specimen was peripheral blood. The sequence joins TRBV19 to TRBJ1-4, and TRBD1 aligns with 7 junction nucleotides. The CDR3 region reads CASSSQTGDGEKLFF. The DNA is TGTGCCAGTAGTTCTCAAACAGGGGACGGCGAAAAACTGTTTTTT.